The T cell receptor beta chain under discussion was sequenced for a study of beta chain features in type 1 diabetes. Expressed TCRB transcripts were sequenced after all isolated RNA was converted to cDNA. Produced via immunoSEQ multiplex PCR; TCRdb's table is partial and in-frame only. In the table there are a few hundred thousand clones, 16% of which are singletons. Whole-study results and caveats: Shortening of TCRB CDR3s, moderate but significant, appeared in all four CD4+ subsets of Type 1 diabetes patients.

A remark on this clone: Its antigen is unidentified.

The clonotype comes from a man aged 25 to 45 with type 1 diabetes. Sequencing was done on a sample of naive CD4+ T cells from blood.

The DNA of the CDR3 is TGCAGCGTTGAGGAGGGGCGAGAGACCCAGTACTTC. Its translation: CSVEEGRETQYF. The V gene is TRBV29-1, the J gene TRBJ2-5; possible D gene TRBD2, 6 bases. CDR1 is SQVTM, CDR2 ANQGSEA, per germline. CDR3 length equals 12 residues. V lost 3 bases, J lost 4 bases, and 9 bases lay in between. Drawing the rest from reference TRBV29-1 and TRBJ2-5, the complete variable domain is SAVISQKPSRDICQRGTSLTIQCQVDSQVTMMFWYRQQPGQSLTLIATANQGSEATYESGFVIDKFPISRPNLTFSTLTVSNMSPEDSSIYLCSVEEGRETQYFGPGTRLLVL.